This T cell receptor beta chain was documented in a study of identifying expanded T cells in peripheral blood. Measured with immunoSEQ multiplex PCR; TCRdb has only the in-frame clones, and not every one. Of over 70,000 clones in the sample, 88% were seen once. The CDR3 has 17 amino acids. CDR1 SGHRS and CDR2 YFSETQ come from the germline V gene. V lost 0 bases to trimming and J lost 6 bases; unmatched junction nucleotides: 13. During the collection period, no donor immune events like infections were recorded. Study-wide points: Roughly two-week clone count variance significantly increased as total template count grew.

As concerns this clone: Its antigen is as yet unknown.

The origin of this receptor is a person aged 18 to 69 in good health. The chain combines TRBV5-1 with TRBJ1-1, with 8 bases fitting TRBD1. Specimen: blood. Here the CDR3 DNA reads TGCGCCAGCAGCTTGGCCTCCGGACAGGGAGGTTGGGCTGAAGCTTTCTTT. Translation: CASSLASGQGGWAEAFF.